This T cell receptor beta chain appears in the sequencing data of a study of glioma-infiltrating T cells after dendritic cell vaccination. Profiling relied on immunoSEQ multiplex PCR, and the TCRdb table lists in-frame clones only, not all of them. The sample carries approximately 64,000 clones, more than 75% recorded once. Patients had residual fresh-frozen tumor tissue and more than two years of survival data. Germline CDR1 reads SNHLY; CDR2 reads FYNNEI. The CDR3 length is 15 residues. V was trimmed by 5 bases and J by 4 bases, leaving 12 bases between them. This receptor was obtained from a human donor with glioblastoma. The V and J genes are TRBV2 and TRBJ1-6, with D tentatively TRBD1 (6 bases). The specimen was blood, collected before dendritic cell vaccination. Here the CDR3 DNA reads TGTGCCAGCAGTTACAGGGTGGGGTATAATTCACCCCTCCACTTT. Amino acids: CASSYRVGYNSPLHF.